This TCR beta chain appears in the sequencing data of a study of blood T cell repertoires in COVID-19. Study information: T cells, B-cell-depleted T cells, or PBMCs supplied cDNA or gDNA.

CDR3 length: 18 amino acids. Germline lookup yields CDR1 SGHRS and CDR2 YFSETQ. The J segment lost 0 bases and the V segment lost 2 bases, leaving 11 bases of the junction unmatched. In the study's own analysis: How many nucleated cells were present was estimated from reference gene primer amplification. Clones were read by immunoSEQ multiplex PCR, and TCRdb kept only the in-frame ones, dropping some. D and trimming come from the DNA, and the V and J calls and clone size come from that table. The sample shows under 200,000 clones, about 89% of them seen only once. Participants spanned ages about 18 to 90 years and resided in about two dozen US areas. Clinical history reported by participants formed the basis on which cohorts were assigned.

The sequenced sample was PBMCs or T cells enriched from blood (not recorded which). The V call is TRBV5-1, the J call TRBJ2-7; TRBD1 matches at 10 bases. This receptor was obtained from a woman in her late teens or twenties who had recovered from COVID-19. CDR3 nucleotides: TGCGCCAGCAGCTTTGCAATCCCGGGACAGGGGCTCTCCTACGAGCAGTACTTC. Amino acids: CASSFAIPGQGLSYEQYF.